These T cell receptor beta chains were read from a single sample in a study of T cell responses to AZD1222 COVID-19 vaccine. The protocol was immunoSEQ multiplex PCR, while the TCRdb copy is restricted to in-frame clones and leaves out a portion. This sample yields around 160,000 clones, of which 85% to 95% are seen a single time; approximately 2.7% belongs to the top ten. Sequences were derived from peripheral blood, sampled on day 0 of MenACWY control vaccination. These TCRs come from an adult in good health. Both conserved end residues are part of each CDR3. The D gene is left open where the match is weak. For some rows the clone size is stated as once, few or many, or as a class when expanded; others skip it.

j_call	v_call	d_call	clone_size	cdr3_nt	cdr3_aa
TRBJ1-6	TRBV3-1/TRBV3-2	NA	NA	TGTGCCAGCAGCCAAGGAGACCTTAATTCACCCCTCCACTTT	CASSQGDLNSPLHF
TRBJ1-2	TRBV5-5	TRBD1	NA	TGTGCCAGCAGCTTGGTTCAGGGGGGCGGCTACACCTTC	CASSLVQGGGYTF
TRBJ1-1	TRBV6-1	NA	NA	TGTGCCAGCAGTGAATCGACATACACTGAAGCTTTCTTT	CASSESTYTEAFF
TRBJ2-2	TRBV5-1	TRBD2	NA	TGCGCCAGCAGCTTGGGGCTGCAGGGCGGACCAAGCGGGAGGGCCGCCGGGGAGCTGTTTTTT	CASSLGLQGGPSGRAAGELFF
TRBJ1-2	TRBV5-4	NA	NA	TGTGCCAGCAGCCCGAGTCCGGGGGCTAACTATGGCTACACCTTC	CASSPSPGANYGYTF
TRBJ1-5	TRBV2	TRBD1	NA	TGTGCCAGCAGTAGAGGACAGGAGCCCAGTCAGCCCCAGCATTTT	CASSRGQEPSQPQHF
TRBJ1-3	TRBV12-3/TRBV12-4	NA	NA	TGTGCCAGCGGGGGGGGCCCAGGGGACACCATATATTTT	CASGGGPGDTIYF
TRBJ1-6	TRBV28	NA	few	TGTGCCAGCAGCGATCGCAGGAGCTCAAATTCACCCCTCCACTTT	CASSDRRSSNSPLHF
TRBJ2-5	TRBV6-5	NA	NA	TGTGCCAGCAGTTACAAAGGGGCCCAGGGGACCCAGTACTTC	CASSYKGAQGTQYF
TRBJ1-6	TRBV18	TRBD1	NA	TGTGCCAGCTCACCGGGACAGGACTATAATTCACCCCTCCACTTT	CASSPGQDYNSPLHF
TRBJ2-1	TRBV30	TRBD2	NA	TGTGCCTGGAGTACCGTAGCGGGAGGTCACAATGAGCAGTTCTTC	CAWSTVAGGHNEQFF
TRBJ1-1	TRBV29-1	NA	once	TGCAGCGTGAGGGACACTGAAGCTTTCTTT	CSVRDTEAFF
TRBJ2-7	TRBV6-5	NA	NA	TGTGCCAGCACCGAACTAGCTGGTCCCTACGAGCAGTACTTC	CASTELAGPYEQYF
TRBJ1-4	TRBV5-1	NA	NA	TGCGCCAGCAGCTTGGACCCCGGGCGGGAAAAACTGTTTTTT	CASSLDPGREKLFF
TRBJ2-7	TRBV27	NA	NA	TGTGCCAGCAGGAGAGGGGGATCCTACGAGCAGTACTTC	CASRRGGSYEQYF
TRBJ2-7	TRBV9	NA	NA	TGTGCCAGCAGCGCCACCCGGACATCGGGCCTCTACGAGCAGTACTTC	CASSATRTSGLYEQYF
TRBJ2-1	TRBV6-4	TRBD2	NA	TGTGCCAGCAGTGTTTTTAGCGGGAATGAGCAGTTCTTC	CASSVFSGNEQFF
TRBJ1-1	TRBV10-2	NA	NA	TGCGCCAGCAGTGGGGCGACCGCCCCGAGCGCTGAAGCTTTCTTT	CASSGATAPSAEAFF
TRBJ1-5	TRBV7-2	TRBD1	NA	TGTGCCAGCAGCTCGGACAGGATCAATCAGCCCCAGCATTTT	CASSSDRINQPQHF
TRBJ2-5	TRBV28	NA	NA	TGTGCCAGCAGTCCCACGGCCCTTCGGATGACCCAGTACTTC	CASSPTALRMTQYF
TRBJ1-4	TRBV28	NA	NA	TGTGCCAGCAGACCGGGTGCAGGGAGTCTGTTTTTT	CASRPGAGSLFF
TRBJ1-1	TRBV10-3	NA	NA	TGTGCCATCAGTGAACAAGGGAGGGGCAACACTGAAGCTTTCTTT	CAISEQGRGNTEAFF
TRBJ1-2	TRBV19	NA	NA	TGTGCCAGTAGTATATCGGCGAGCCCCGTGGCCCGGTCTAACTATGGCTACACCTTC	CASSISASPVARSNYGYTF
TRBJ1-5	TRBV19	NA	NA	TGTGCCAGTAGCTTGGGGCGGGTCAATCAGCCCCAGCATTTT	CASSLGRVNQPQHF
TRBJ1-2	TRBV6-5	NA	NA	TGTGCCAGCAGACGTACAGGTCTTGGCTACACCTTC	CASRRTGLGYTF